Listed below are T cell receptor beta chains from one sample, sequenced in a study of CD8 T cells in Susac syndrome. TCRdb recomputed calls from the immunoSEQ multiplex PCR reads with MiXCR, one row per CDR3 protein. The repertoire includes roughly 130,000 distinct CDR3 sequences, roughly 94% of them detected once, and 0.1% to 0.15% sits in the top ten. Material for sequencing was CD4+ T cells from PBMCs. Receptors were obtained from a human donor with multiple sclerosis. CDR3s include the opening cysteine and the closing phenylalanine or tryptophan. The order of the fields is J gene, V gene, clone size, D gene, CDR3 protein, CDR3 DNA. A D gene is named only where the DNA matches it firmly. The size field is filled for only some rows; it gives once, few, many or a size class.

j_gene: TRBJ1-4; v_gene: TRBV5-6; abundance: NA; d_gene: NA; CDR3aa: CASSWRTVNEKLFF; CDR3nt: TGTGCCAGCTCCTGGAGGACAGTGAATGAAAAACTGTTTTTT
j_gene: TRBJ1-2; v_gene: TRBV30; abundance: NA; d_gene: NA; CDR3aa: CAWSLSGGYTF; CDR3nt: TGTGCCTGGAGCCTCTCGGGCGGCTACACCTTC
j_gene: TRBJ2-5; v_gene: TRBV7-9; abundance: NA; d_gene: NA; CDR3aa: CASSRRAGGQETQYF; CDR3nt: TGTGCCAGCAGCCGGAGGGCAGGGGGGCAAGAGACCCAGTACTTC
j_gene: TRBJ1-2; v_gene: TRBV5-1; abundance: once; d_gene: TRBD1; CDR3aa: CASSTGTGNYGYTF; CDR3nt: TGCGCCAGCAGCACAGGGACAGGAAACTATGGCTACACCTTC
j_gene: TRBJ2-1; v_gene: TRBV19; abundance: NA; d_gene: TRBD1; CDR3aa: CASSATQGVEQFF; CDR3nt: TGTGCCAGTAGTGCAACGCAGGGGGTCGAGCAGTTCTTC
j_gene: TRBJ2-3; v_gene: TRBV6-4; abundance: NA; d_gene: TRBD2; CDR3aa: CASSFLAGSTDTQYF; CDR3nt: TGTGCCAGCAGTTTCTTAGCGGGGAGTACAGATACGCAGTATTTT
j_gene: TRBJ1-2; v_gene: TRBV14; abundance: NA; d_gene: NA; CDR3aa: CASSLDRNYGYTF; CDR3nt: TGTGCCAGCAGTTTGGACAGAAACTATGGCTACACCTTC
j_gene: TRBJ1-1; v_gene: TRBV6-2/TRBV6-3; abundance: NA; d_gene: NA; CDR3aa: CASSRVGGTEAFF; CDR3nt: TGTGCCAGCAGCCGTGTTGGGGGCACTGAAGCTTTCTTT
j_gene: TRBJ1-2; v_gene: TRBV25-1; abundance: NA; d_gene: NA; CDR3aa: CASSESGVRDDYGYTF; CDR3nt: TGTGCCAGCAGTGAATCGGGGGTCAGGGATGACTATGGCTACACCTTC
j_gene: TRBJ1-2; v_gene: TRBV18; abundance: NA; d_gene: NA; CDR3aa: CASSPDSLGGYTF; CDR3nt: TGTGCCAGCTCACCCGACTCCTTAGGAGGCTACACCTTC
j_gene: TRBJ2-3; v_gene: TRBV27; abundance: NA; d_gene: TRBD2; CDR3aa: CASSSTSGGWATDTQYF; CDR3nt: TGTGCCAGCAGTTCGACTAGCGGGGGCTGGGCCACAGATACGCAGTATTTT
j_gene: TRBJ1-1; v_gene: TRBV5-1; abundance: NA; d_gene: NA; CDR3aa: CASSLAKVGILNTEAFF; CDR3nt: TGCGCCAGCAGCTTGGCCAAGGTGGGAATCCTGAACACTGAAGCTTTCTTT
j_gene: TRBJ1-2; v_gene: TRBV7-9; abundance: NA; d_gene: NA; CDR3aa: CASGPAGTNYGYTF; CDR3nt: TGTGCCAGCGGACCCGCGGGCACTAACTATGGCTACACCTTC
j_gene: TRBJ2-3; v_gene: TRBV9; abundance: NA; d_gene: TRBD2; CDR3aa: CASSVGPAGSTDTQYF; CDR3nt: TGTGCCAGCAGCGTAGGTCCAGCGGGGAGCACAGATACGCAGTATTTT
j_gene: TRBJ2-7; v_gene: TRBV19; abundance: NA; d_gene: TRBD1; CDR3aa: CASGTGGEVGYEQYF; CDR3nt: TGTGCCAGCGGGACAGGGGGAGAGGTTGGTTACGAGCAGTACTTC
j_gene: TRBJ1-6; v_gene: TRBV5-6; abundance: once; d_gene: TRBD1; CDR3aa: CASSLRTGGPYNSPLHF; CDR3nt: TGTGCCAGCAGCCTTCGGACAGGGGGCCCCTATAATTCACCCCTCCACTTT
j_gene: TRBJ2-7; v_gene: TRBV5-4; abundance: NA; d_gene: TRBD1; CDR3aa: CASSLVRDRGDEQYF; CDR3nt: TGTGCCAGCAGCTTGGTACGGGACAGGGGGGACGAGCAGTACTTC
j_gene: TRBJ2-7; v_gene: TRBV2; abundance: NA; d_gene: TRBD1; CDR3aa: CASRDETGGHEQYF; CDR3nt: TGTGCCAGCAGAGACGAGACAGGGGGCCACGAGCAGTACTTC
j_gene: TRBJ2-7; v_gene: TRBV18; abundance: NA; d_gene: NA; CDR3aa: CASSELDEQYF; CDR3nt: TGTGCCAGCTCAGAACTCGACGAGCAGTACTTC
j_gene: TRBJ1-5; v_gene: TRBV4-1; abundance: NA; d_gene: TRBD1; CDR3aa: CASSQVGTGAYQPQHF; CDR3nt: TGCGCCAGCAGCCAAGTCGGGACAGGGGCCTATCAGCCCCAGCATTTT
j_gene: TRBJ1-5; v_gene: TRBV5-8; abundance: NA; d_gene: TRBD1; CDR3aa: CASSTDRAPIAQHF; CDR3nt: TGTGCCAGCAGCACCGACAGGGCCCCTATTGCCCAGCATTTT
j_gene: TRBJ2-1; v_gene: TRBV24-1; abundance: NA; d_gene: NA; CDR3aa: CATSEDEYNEQFF; CDR3nt: TGTGCCACCAGTGAGGATGAATACAATGAGCAGTTCTTC
j_gene: TRBJ1-2; v_gene: TRBV6-5; abundance: NA; d_gene: NA; CDR3aa: CASRRAGLNYGYTF; CDR3nt: TGTGCCAGCAGGAGGGCAGGTCTTAACTATGGCTACACCTTC
j_gene: TRBJ2-5; v_gene: TRBV27; abundance: NA; d_gene: NA; CDR3aa: CASSLFGIQETQYF; CDR3nt: TGTGCCAGCAGTTTATTCGGAATTCAAGAGACCCAGTACTTC
j_gene: TRBJ2-7; v_gene: TRBV3-1; abundance: NA; d_gene: NA; CDR3aa: CAISSIPGSEQYF; CDR3nt: TGTGCCATCTCCTCTATCCCGGGATCCGAGCAGTACTTC
j_gene: TRBJ1-1; v_gene: TRBV11-2; abundance: NA; d_gene: TRBD1; CDR3aa: CASSWGTGNTEAFF; CDR3nt: TGTGCCAGCAGCTGGGGGACAGGGAACACTGAAGCTTTCTTT
j_gene: TRBJ2-2; v_gene: TRBV10-3; abundance: NA; d_gene: TRBD1; CDR3aa: CAISGQESTGELFF; CDR3nt: TGTGCCATCTCGGGACAGGAGAGTACCGGGGAGCTGTTTTTT
j_gene: TRBJ2-2; v_gene: TRBV2; abundance: NA; d_gene: NA; CDR3aa: CASSEVRIGTGNTGELFF; CDR3nt: TGTGCCAGCAGTGAAGTTCGGATTGGAACAGGCAACACCGGGGAGCTGTTTTTT
j_gene: TRBJ1-2; v_gene: TRBV27; abundance: NA; d_gene: NA; CDR3aa: CASTPGYTF; CDR3nt: TGTGCCAGCACCCCGGGCTACACCTTC
j_gene: TRBJ2-1; v_gene: TRBV7-9; abundance: once; d_gene: TRBD1; CDR3aa: CATGGQGSYNEQFF; CDR3nt: TGTGCCACCGGGGGACAGGGCTCCTACAATGAGCAGTTCTTC
j_gene: TRBJ1-6; v_gene: TRBV7-2; abundance: NA; d_gene: TRBD1; CDR3aa: CASSPGTGSISPLHF; CDR3nt: TGTGCCAGCAGCCCCGGGACAGGTTCGATTTCACCCCTCCACTTT
j_gene: TRBJ2-2; v_gene: TRBV5-1; abundance: NA; d_gene: TRBD1; CDR3aa: CASSWHTGGNTGELFF; CDR3nt: TGCGCCAGCAGCTGGCACACAGGGGGAAATACCGGGGAGCTGTTTTTT
j_gene: TRBJ2-6; v_gene: TRBV2; abundance: once; d_gene: NA; CDR3aa: CASSRDPPGANVLTF; CDR3nt: TGTGCCAGCAGTCGCGACCCCCCAGGGGCCAACGTCCTGACTTTC
j_gene: TRBJ2-7; v_gene: TRBV15; abundance: NA; d_gene: NA; CDR3aa: CATSRDLGTSYEQYF; CDR3nt: TGTGCCACCAGCAGAGATCTCGGGACTTCCTACGAGCAGTACTTC
j_gene: TRBJ2-3; v_gene: TRBV9; abundance: NA; d_gene: TRBD2; CDR3aa: CASSVELAGATDTQYF; CDR3nt: TGTGCCAGCAGCGTAGAACTAGCGGGCGCCACAGATACGCAGTATTTT
j_gene: TRBJ1-4; v_gene: TRBV18; abundance: NA; d_gene: NA; CDR3aa: CASSRPIHWSGPTNEKLFF; CDR3nt: TGTGCCAGCTCACGGCCCATTCACTGGTCGGGCCCAACTAATGAAAAACTGTTTTTT
j_gene: TRBJ1-4; v_gene: TRBV10-3; abundance: NA; d_gene: NA; CDR3aa: CAIRGLSNEKLFF; CDR3nt: TGTGCCATCAGGGGGCTCTCTAATGAAAAACTGTTTTTT
j_gene: TRBJ1-1; v_gene: TRBV11-2; abundance: NA; d_gene: TRBD1; CDR3aa: CASSSGQGDTEAFF; CDR3nt: TGTGCCAGCAGCTCCGGACAGGGGGACACTGAAGCTTTCTTT
j_gene: TRBJ2-6; v_gene: TRBV30; abundance: NA; d_gene: NA; CDR3aa: CAQLDSGANVLTF; CDR3nt: TGTGCCCAACTCGATTCTGGGGCCAACGTCCTGACTTTC
j_gene: TRBJ2-6; v_gene: TRBV6-5; abundance: NA; d_gene: NA; CDR3aa: CASSYSPHSGANVLTF; CDR3nt: TGTGCCAGCAGTTACAGTCCGCACTCTGGGGCCAACGTCCTGACTTTC
j_gene: TRBJ1-2; v_gene: TRBV2; abundance: NA; d_gene: NA; CDR3aa: CASLHRDDGYTF; CDR3nt: TGTGCCAGCCTCCACAGGGACGATGGCTACACCTTC
j_gene: TRBJ2-3; v_gene: TRBV4-3; abundance: NA; d_gene: NA; CDR3aa: CASSQDRVGQDTQYF; CDR3nt: TGCGCCAGCAGCCAAGATCGTGTCGGTCAAGATACGCAGTATTTT
j_gene: TRBJ1-1; v_gene: TRBV12-3/TRBV12-4; abundance: NA; d_gene: NA; CDR3aa: CASSQQRTEAFF; CDR3nt: TGTGCCAGCAGCCAACAACGCACTGAAGCTTTCTTT